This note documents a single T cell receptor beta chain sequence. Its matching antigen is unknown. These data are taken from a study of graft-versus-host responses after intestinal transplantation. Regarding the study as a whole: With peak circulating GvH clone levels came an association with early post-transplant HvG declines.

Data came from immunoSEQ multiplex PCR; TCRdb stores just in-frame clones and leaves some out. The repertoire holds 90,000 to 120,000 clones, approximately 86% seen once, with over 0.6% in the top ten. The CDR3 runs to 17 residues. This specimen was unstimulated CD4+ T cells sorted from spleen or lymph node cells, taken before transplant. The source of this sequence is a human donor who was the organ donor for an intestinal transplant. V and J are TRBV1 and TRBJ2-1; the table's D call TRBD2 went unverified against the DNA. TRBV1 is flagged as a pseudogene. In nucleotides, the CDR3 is TGCACCAGCAGCCCGTCTACCGGGACTAGAAGCCTCCATGAGCAGCTCTTC. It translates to CTSSPSTGTRSLHEQLF.